This T cell receptor beta chain was sequenced during a study of T cells in tumors after PD-1 blockade. Study in general: No patient had prior checkpoint blockade, systemic immunosuppression, or radiotherapy within 4 weeks. Treatment was either pembrolizumab 200 mg every 3 weeks or cemiplimab 350 mg every 2 weeks. Some patients also took daily vismodegib 150 mg during anti-PD-1 treatment.

In the case of this clone: Antigen specificity is unknown.

Germline V gene lookup returns CDR1 SGHRS and CDR2 YFSETQ. The CDR3 contains 13 residues. V was shortened by 5 bases and J by 7 bases, with 10 bases between the two germline ends. Study-wide points: Some novel exhausted tumor clones appeared in pre-treatment blood, suggesting peripheral recruitment.

Profiled with immunoSEQ multiplex PCR; TCRdb holds only in-frame clones, not every one. The sample includes some 20,000 clones, more than 70% of them seen just once. This clonotype was sampled from a human donor with basal cell carcinoma. This specimen was PBMCs, taken before anti-PD-1 treatment. This chain connects TRBV5-1 to TRBJ1-6; unclear D gene. CDR3 amino acids: CASRRADNSPLHF. The CDR3, as DNA: TGCGCCAGCAGGAGGGCCGACAATTCACCCCTCCACTTT.